The text below deals with one T cell receptor beta chain. Sequenced by immunoSEQ multiplex PCR; TCRdb stores in-frame clones only, minus some. In the table there are some 180,000 clones, 70% to 90% of which are singletons. CDR3 length: 14 amino acids. V was clipped by 3 bases and J by 5 bases, with 13 bases between them. The V gene's germline CDR1 is SNHLY and CDR2 FYNNEI. These data belong to a study of blood T cell repertoires in COVID-19. Study information: The analysed material was cDNA or gDNA that came from T cells, B-cell-depleted T cells, or PBMCs.

The gene calls are TRBV2 and TRBJ1-1; no clear D. This TCR came from a man between 65 and 85 years old with active or convalescent COVID-19. The sequenced sample was peripheral blood. The CDR3 spells CASSDSVRGTEAFF. The CDR3 region has the DNA TGTGCCAGCAGTGACTCCGTTCGAGGGACTGAAGCTTTCTTT.